This T cell receptor beta chain stems from a study of cytomegalovirus exposure and HLA in healthy donors. Study-level background: The use of the same platform for the approximately 130 validation repertoires and the 600 to 700 first-cohort repertoires was reported by a later analysis. Study-level points and caveats: Most TCR sequences were uncommon, yet certain public TCRs appeared in many donors. Within the approximately 110 validation repertoires, first-cohort TCR clusters tended to co-occur, according to a later analysis.

A remark on this clone: The antigen remains undetermined.

Data came from immunoSEQ multiplex PCR; TCRdb stores just in-frame clones and leaves some out. The sample shows 70,000 to 75,000 clones, roughly 93% of them seen only once. The material sequenced was PBMCs. This TCR was recovered from a woman under 30 in good health and CMV-seropositive.

CDR3 in DNA: TGTGCCATAAAGCAAGCAGGGGGAAGCACTGAAGCTTTCTTT. It is translated as CAIKQAGGSTEAFF. The V gene is TRBV28, the J gene TRBJ1-1; 7 bases agree with TRBD1. The V and J ends lost 10 bases and 4 bases, in that order; junction bases with no gene match: 12. The CDR3 runs to 14 residues. Germline V gene data show CDR1 as MDHEN and CDR2 as SYDVKM.